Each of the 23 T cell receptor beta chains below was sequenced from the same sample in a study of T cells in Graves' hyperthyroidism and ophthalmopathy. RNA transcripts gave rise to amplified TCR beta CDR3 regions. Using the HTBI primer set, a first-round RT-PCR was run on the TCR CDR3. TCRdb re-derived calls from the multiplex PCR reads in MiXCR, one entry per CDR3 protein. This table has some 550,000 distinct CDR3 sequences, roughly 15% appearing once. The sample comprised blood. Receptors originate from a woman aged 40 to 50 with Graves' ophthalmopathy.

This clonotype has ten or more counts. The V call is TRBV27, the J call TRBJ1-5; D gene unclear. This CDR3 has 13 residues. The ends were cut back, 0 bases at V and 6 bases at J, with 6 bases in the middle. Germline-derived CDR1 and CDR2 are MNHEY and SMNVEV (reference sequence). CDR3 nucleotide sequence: TGTGCCAGCAGTTTATCGTGGGCTCAGCCCCAGCATTTT. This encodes CASSLSWAQPQHF.

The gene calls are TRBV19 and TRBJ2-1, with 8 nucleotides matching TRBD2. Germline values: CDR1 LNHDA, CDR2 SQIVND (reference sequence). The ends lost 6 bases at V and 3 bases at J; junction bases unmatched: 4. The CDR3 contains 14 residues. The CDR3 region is CASRSSGLYNEQFF. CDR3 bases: TGTGCCAGTAGATCTAGCGGGCTCTACAATGAGCAGTTCTTC.

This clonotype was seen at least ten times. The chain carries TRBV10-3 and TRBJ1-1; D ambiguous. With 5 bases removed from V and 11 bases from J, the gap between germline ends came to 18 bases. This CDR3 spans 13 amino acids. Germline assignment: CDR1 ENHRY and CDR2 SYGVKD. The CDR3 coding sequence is TGTGCCATCAGTCCCGGACTCACAATCGGGGCTTTCTTT. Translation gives CAISPGLTIGAFF.

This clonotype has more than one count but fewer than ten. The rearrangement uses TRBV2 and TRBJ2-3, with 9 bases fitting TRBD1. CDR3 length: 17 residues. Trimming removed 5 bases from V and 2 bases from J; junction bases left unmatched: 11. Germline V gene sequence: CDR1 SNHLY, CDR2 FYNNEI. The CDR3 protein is CASSRTQGAMDTDTQYF. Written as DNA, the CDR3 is TGTGCCAGCAGTCGTACACAGGGGGCAATGGACACAGATACGCAGTATTTT. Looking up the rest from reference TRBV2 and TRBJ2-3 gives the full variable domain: EPEVTQTPSHQVTQMGQEVILRCVPISNHLYFYWYRQILGQKVEFLVSFYNNEISEKSEIFDDQFSVERPDGSNFTLKIRSTKLEDSAMYFCASSRTQGAMDTDTQYFGPGTRLTVL.

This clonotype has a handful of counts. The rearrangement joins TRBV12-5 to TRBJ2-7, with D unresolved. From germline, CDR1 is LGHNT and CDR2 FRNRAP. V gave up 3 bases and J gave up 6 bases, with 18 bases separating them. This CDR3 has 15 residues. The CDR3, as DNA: TGTGCTAGTGGTTTCGTCGCCCGCTGGGGAAGCGAGCAGTACTTC. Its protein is CASGFVARWGSEQYF.

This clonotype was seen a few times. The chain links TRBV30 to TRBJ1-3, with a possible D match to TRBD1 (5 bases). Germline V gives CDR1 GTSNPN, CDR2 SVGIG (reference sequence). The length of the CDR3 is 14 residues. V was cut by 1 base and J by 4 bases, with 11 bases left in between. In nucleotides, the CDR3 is TGTGCCTGGAGTGGGGGGAGCCCCGGAAACACCATATATTTT. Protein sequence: CAWSGGSPGNTIYF.

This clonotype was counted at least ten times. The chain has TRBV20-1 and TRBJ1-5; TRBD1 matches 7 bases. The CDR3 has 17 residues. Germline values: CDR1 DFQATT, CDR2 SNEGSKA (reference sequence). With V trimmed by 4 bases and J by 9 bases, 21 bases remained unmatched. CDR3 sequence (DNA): TGCAGTGCTAAGCAGGGGGAAGCGCCACAAGTCAGGGCGCCCCAGCATTTT. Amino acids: CSAKQGEAPQVRAPQHF.

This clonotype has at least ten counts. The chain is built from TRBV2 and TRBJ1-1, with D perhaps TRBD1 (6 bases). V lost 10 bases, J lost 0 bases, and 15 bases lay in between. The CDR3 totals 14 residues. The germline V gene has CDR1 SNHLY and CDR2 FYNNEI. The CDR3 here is CATRWGDMNTEAFF. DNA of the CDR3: TGTGCCACCAGGTGGGGGGACATGAACACTGAAGCTTTCTTT.

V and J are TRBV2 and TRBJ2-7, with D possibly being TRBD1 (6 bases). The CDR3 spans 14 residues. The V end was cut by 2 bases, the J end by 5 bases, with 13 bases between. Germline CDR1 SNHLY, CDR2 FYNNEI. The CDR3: CASSENGRGHEQYF. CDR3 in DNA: TGTGCCAGCAGTGAAAACGGCAGGGGCCACGAGCAGTACTTC.

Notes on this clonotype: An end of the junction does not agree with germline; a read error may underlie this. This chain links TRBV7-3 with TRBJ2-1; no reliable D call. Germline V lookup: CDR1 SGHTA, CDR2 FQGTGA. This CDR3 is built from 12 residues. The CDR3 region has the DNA TGTGTCAGCAGCTTACTTCTCGGCGAGCAGTTCTTC. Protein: CVSSLLLGEQFF.

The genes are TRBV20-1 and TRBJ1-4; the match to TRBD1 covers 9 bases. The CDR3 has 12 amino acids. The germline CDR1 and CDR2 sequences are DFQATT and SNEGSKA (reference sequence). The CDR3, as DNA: TGCGGACACAGGGGGCTGGGAGAAAAACTGTTTTTT. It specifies CGHRGLGEKLFF.

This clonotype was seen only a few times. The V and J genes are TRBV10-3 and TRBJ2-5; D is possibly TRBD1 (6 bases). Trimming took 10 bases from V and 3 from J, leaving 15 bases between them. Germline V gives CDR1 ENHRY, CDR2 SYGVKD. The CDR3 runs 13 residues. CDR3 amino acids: CATLRTVEETQYF. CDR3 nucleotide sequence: TGTGCCACCCTTAGGACAGTTGAAGAGACCCAGTACTTC.

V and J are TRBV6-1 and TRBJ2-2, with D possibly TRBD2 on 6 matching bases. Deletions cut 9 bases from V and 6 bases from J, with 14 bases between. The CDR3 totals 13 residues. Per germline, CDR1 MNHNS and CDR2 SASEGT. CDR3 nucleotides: TGTGCCAGTAGACCAACGGGGGCCGGGGAGCTGTTTTTT. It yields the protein CASRPTGAGELFF.

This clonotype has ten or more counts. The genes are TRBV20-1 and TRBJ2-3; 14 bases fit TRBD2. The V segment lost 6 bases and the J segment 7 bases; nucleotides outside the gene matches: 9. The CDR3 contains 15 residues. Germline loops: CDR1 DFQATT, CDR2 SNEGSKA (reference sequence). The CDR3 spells CSAPGTSGSLYTQYF. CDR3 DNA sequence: TGCAGTGCCCCCGGGACTAGCGGGAGCTTGTATACGCAGTATTTT.

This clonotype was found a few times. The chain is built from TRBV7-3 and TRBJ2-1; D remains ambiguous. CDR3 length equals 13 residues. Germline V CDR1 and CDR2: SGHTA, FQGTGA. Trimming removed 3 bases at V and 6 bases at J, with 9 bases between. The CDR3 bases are TGTGCCAGCAGCTTCCGAAGCGCCAATGAGCAGTTCTTC. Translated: CASSFRSANEQFF. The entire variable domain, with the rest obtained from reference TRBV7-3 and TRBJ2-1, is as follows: GAGVSQTPSNKVTEKGKYVELRCDPISGHTALYWYRQSLGQGPEFLIYFQGTGAADDSGLPNDRFFAVRPEGSVSTLKIQRTERGDSAVYLCASSFRSANEQFFGPGTRLTVL.

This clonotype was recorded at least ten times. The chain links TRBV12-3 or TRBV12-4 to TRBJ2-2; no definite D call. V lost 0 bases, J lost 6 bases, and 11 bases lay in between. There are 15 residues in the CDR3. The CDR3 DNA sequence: TGTGCCAGCAGTTTAGCGGGCATTCCTGCCGGGGAGCTGTTTTTT. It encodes CASSLAGIPAGELFF.

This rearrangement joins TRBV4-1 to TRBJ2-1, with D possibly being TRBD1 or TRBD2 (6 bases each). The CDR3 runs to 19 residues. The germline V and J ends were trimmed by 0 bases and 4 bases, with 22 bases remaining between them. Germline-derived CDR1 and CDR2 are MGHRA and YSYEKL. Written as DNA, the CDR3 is TGCGCCAGCAGCCAAGAAGAAGGGGGGCGGGTGGGGGCGTACAATGAGCAGTTCTTC. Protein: CASSQEEGGRVGAYNEQFF.

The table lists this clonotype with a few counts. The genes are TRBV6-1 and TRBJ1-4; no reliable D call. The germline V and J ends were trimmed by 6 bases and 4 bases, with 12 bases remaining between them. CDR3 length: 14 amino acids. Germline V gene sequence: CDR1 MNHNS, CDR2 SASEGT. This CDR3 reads CASRPERYNEKLFF. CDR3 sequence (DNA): TGTGCCAGCAGACCTGAGAGATATAATGAAAAACTGTTTTTT.

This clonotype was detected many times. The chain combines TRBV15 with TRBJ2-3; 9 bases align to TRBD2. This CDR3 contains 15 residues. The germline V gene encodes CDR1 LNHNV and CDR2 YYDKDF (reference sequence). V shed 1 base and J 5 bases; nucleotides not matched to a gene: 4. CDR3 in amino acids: CATSRGAGGEDTQYF. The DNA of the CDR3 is TGTGCCACCAGCAGAGGAGCGGGGGGAGAAGATACGCAGTATTTT.

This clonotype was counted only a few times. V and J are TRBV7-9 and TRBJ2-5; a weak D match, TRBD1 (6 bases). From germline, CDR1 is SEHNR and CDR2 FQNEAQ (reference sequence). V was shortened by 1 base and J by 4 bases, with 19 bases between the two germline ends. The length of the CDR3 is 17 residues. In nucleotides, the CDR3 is TGTGCCAGCAGCTTAGAATCTGCGACGGACAGCGGAGAGACCCAGTACTTC. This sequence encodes CASSLESATDSGETQYF.

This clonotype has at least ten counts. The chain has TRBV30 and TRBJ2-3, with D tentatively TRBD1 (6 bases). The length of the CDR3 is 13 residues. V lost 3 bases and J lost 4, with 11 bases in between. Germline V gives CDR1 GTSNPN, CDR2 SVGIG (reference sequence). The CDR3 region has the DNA TGTGCCTGGAGCAGGACAGCCCCAGATACGCAGTATTTT. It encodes CAWSRTAPDTQYF.

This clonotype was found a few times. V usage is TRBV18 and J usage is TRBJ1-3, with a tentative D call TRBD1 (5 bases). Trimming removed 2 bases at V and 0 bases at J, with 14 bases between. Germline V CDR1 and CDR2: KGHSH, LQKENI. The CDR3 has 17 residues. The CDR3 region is CASSPWDARVSGNTIYF. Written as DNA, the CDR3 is TGTGCCAGCTCACCATGGGACGCCCGTGTCTCTGGAAACACCATATATTTT.

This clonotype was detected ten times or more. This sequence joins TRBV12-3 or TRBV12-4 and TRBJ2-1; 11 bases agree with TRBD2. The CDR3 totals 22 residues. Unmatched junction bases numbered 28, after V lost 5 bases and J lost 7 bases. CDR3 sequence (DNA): TGTGCCAGCAGTCCCCATCCGGGGGAAGAAATAGCGGGAGGGTTTAGTTGGAATGAGCAGTTCTTC. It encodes CASSPHPGEEIAGGFSWNEQFF.